Each of the 7 T cell receptor beta chains below was sequenced from the same sample in a study of persistence of HIV-infected CD4 T cells. Antigens of these TCRs are unknown. This was the immunoSEQ version 4 assay in survey mode. Measured with immunoSEQ multiplex PCR; TCRdb has only the in-frame clones, and not every one. This repertoire shows tens of thousands of clones, 80% to 95% found once; its top ten account for under 2%. Anti-CD3/anti-CD28 beads served as a nonspecific positive control stimulus. Responding CD4+ T cells were sorted by upregulation of both CD40 ligand and CD69. The sequencing here drew on CD4+ T cells sorted from PBMCs after approximately 19-hour stimulation, taken from a patient who received antiretroviral therapy. These receptors originate from an adult man with HIV who was CMV-seropositive.

In its sample, this clone was seen once. A read error may produce the germline difference seen at one junction end. The chain links TRBV12-3 or TRBV12-4 to TRBJ1-2, with a possible D match to TRBD1 (5 bases). This CDR3 is 13 amino acids long. CDR3 sequence reads: CASSLGEGYGYTF. CDR3 sequence (DNA): TGTGCCAGCAGCTTAGGGGAGGGCTATGGCTACACCTTC.

This clone was seen a single time. The V gene is TRBV19, the J gene TRBJ1-6; 7 bases are a match to TRBD1. Germline CDR1 and CDR2: LNHDA and SQIVND (reference sequence). Trimming cost V 3 bases and J 7 bases; bases outside gene matches: 6. CDR3 length: 15 amino acids. This CDR3 reads CASSMKGTDNSPLHF. CDR3 coding DNA: TGTGCCAGTAGTATGAAGGGGACAGACAATTCACCCCTCCACTTT.

The V call is TRBV11-2, the J call TRBJ2-4; D might be TRBD2 (6 bases). V was shortened by 3 bases and J by 3 bases, with 18 bases between the two germline ends. CDR3 length: 17 amino acids. From germline, CDR1 is SGHAT and CDR2 FQNNGV. Here the CDR3 reads CASSFGGFDVGKNIQYF. In DNA form, the CDR3 reads TGTGCCAGCAGCTTCGGGGGTTTTGATGTCGGCAAAAACATTCAGTACTTC.

The rearrangement links TRBV3-1 (or the pseudogene TRBV3-2) to TRBJ1-1, with a weak D call TRBD1 (5 bases). The length of the CDR3 is 15 residues. The V gene lost 1 base and the J gene lost 1 base, with 10 bases spanning the gap. CDR1 and CDR2 (germline): LGHDT, YNNKEL (reference sequence). The CDR3 region is CASSQGARGNTEAFF. CDR3 coding DNA: TGTGCCAGCAGCCAAGGAGCTAGGGGGAACACTGAAGCTTTCTTT.

This chain links TRBV7-2 with TRBJ1-5, with a weak D call TRBD1 (5 bases). CDR3 length equals 15 residues. Germline lookup yields CDR1 SGHTA and CDR2 FQGNSA. Trimming left V 3 bases short and J 4 bases short, with 13 bases between. DNA of the CDR3: TGTGCCAGCAGCTTTTCTCGGGGGGGGAATCAGCCCCAGCATTTT. Translation: CASSFSRGGNQPQHF.

The V and J genes are TRBV9 and TRBJ1-1; D might be TRBD1 (5 bases). Trimming cost V 0 bases and J 4 bases, with 10 bases left between them. This CDR3 is built from 14 residues. The germline gives CDR1 SGDLS, CDR2 YYNGEE. The CDR3 region has the DNA TGTGCCAGCAGCGTAGAGGGGCGTGGCACTGAAGCTTTCTTT. Residues: CASSVEGRGTEAFF.

This clone was seen once. The gene calls are TRBV5-1 and TRBJ1-4; the D gene is possibly TRBD1 (5 bases). Between the trimmed V and J ends, which lost 4 bases and 0 bases, there was a span of 16 bases. The germline V gene has CDR1 SGHRS and CDR2 YFSETQ. The CDR3 totals 17 residues. CDR3 sequence reads: CASSVGPLGATNEKLFF. Written as DNA, the CDR3 is TGCGCCAGCAGCGTGGGGCCCCTGGGCGCAACTAATGAAAAACTGTTTTTT.